This TCR beta chain appears in the sequencing data of a study of CXCR3-negative and CXCR3-positive naive CD8 T cells. Within the CD8+ T cell compartment, naive cells were CD45RO-CCR7+CD27+CD95-. The study made its TRB cDNA libraries by 5' RACE, adding UMI labels. TCRdb reanalyzed the 5' RACE reads and collapses them to one entry per CDR3 protein, without DNA. The table lists 75,000 to 100,000 distinct CDR3 sequences. Looked up from germline, CDR1 is LGHNA and CDR2 is YSLEER. This CDR3 spans 14 amino acids. About this clonotype itself: Antigen unknown.

Regarding the study as a whole: Both naive subsets showed comparably high diversity, and memory CD8+ cells showed much lower diversity. CXCR3-positive naive cells carried more hydrophobic TRB CDR3s than CXCR3-negative naive cells did. For naive cells, CXCR3-negative and CXCR3-positive subsets had similar TRBV-TRBJ usage; for memory cells, usage differed.

Sequenced input: naive CXCR3+ CD8+ T cells from blood. Subset: CD45RO-CCR7+CD27+CD95- naive CD8+ T cells expressing CXCR3 (TNR3+). This sequence joins TRBV4-3 and TRBJ2-7; the TRBD1 assignment by TCRdb is unverifiable without DNA. This clonotype was sampled from a human donor in good health. Some clones in this sample may be carry-over from other donors' samples. The CDR3 spells CASSQTALIYEQYF.